One T cell receptor (beta chain) is described in this entry. The age range of participants was about 18 to 100 years, with residence in about two dozen US areas. Profiled with immunoSEQ multiplex PCR; TCRdb holds only in-frame clones, not every one. Of roughly 400,000 clones detected, approximately 91% appear once; the ten largest clones hold around 2.1%. This specimen comes from a study of blood T cell repertoires in COVID-19. Study details: Sources were T cells, B-cell-depleted T cells, or PBMCs; the material itself was cDNA or gDNA.

The specimen was PBMCs or T cells enriched from blood (not recorded which). The sequence came from a woman in her thirties or forties with acute COVID-19.

The CDR3 is CASSYGTAFSYEQYF. The CDR3, as DNA: TGTGCCAGCAGTTATGGGACAGCCTTCTCCTACGAGCAGTACTTC. The chain employs TRBV6-5 and TRBJ2-7; 7 bases line up with TRBD1. After removal of 3 bases from V and 0 bases from J, the junction contained 5 bases not matched to a gene. In germline, CDR1 is MNHEY, CDR2 SVGAGI. The CDR3 has 15 residues.